The rows below give T cell receptor beta chains drawn from one sample of a study of blood T cell repertoires in COVID-19. TCRdb's copy holds only in-frame clones and misses some; the assay was immunoSEQ multiplex PCR. The repertoire holds roughly 300,000 clones, 70% to 90% seen once, with about 10% in the top ten. Sequenced: PBMCs or T cells enriched from blood (not recorded which). Source of these receptors: a woman younger than 35 who had recovered from COVID-19. Each CDR3 is given with its conserved first and last residue. The D gene is left open where the match is weak. Size is omitted from some rows. Given values are once, few, many or a class for expanded clones.

15 . TRBD1 TRBJ1-3 TRBV18 CASSPGTGNGNTIYF TGTGCCAGCTCACCGGGGACAGGGAATGGAAACACCATATATTTT
13 . . TRBJ2-1 TRBV5-1 CASSRDREDEQFF TGCGCCAGCAGCAGAGACAGGGAGGATGAGCAGTTCTTC
13 . . TRBJ1-2 TRBV7-9 CASSFRHPDGYTF TGTGCCAGCAGTTTCAGGCACCCGGATGGCTACACCTTC
13 . . TRBJ1-2 TRBV6-5 CASSLRERRGYTF TGTGCCAGCAGTTTGAGGGAGCGCAGGGGCTACACCTTC
15 once TRBD2 TRBJ2-1 TRBV28 CASTIGGGDYNEQFF TGTGCCAGCACAATTGGGGGAGGGGACTACAATGAGCAGTTCTTC
13 . . TRBJ1-4 TRBV5-1 CASSLGQNEKLFF TGCGCCAGCAGCCTAGGACAGAATGAAAAACTGTTTTTT
13 . . TRBJ2-7 TRBV5-1 CASSLAVTYEQYF TGCGCCAGCAGCTTGGCAGTGACCTACGAGCAGTACTTC
18 . TRBD1 TRBJ2-6 TRBV27 CASSLFGTGVPGANVLTF TGTGCCAGCAGTTTATTCGGGACAGGGGTCCCTGGGGCCAACGTCCTGACTTTC
17 . TRBD2 TRBJ2-3 TRBV5-4 CASSLFIAGGDTDTQYF TGTGCCAGCAGCTTGTTTATAGCGGGGGGGGACACAGATACGCAGTATTTT
15 . . TRBJ1-2 TRBV28 CASSLYPGRKDGYTF TGTGCCAGCAGTTTATATCCCGGCAGGAAGGATGGCTACACCTTC
16 . TRBD2 TRBJ2-3 TRBV5-1 CASIPGTSHGADTQYF TGCGCCAGCATTCCTGGGACTAGCCACGGGGCAGATACGCAGTATTTT
14 . . TRBJ2-2 TRBV12-2 CASRYGLHTGELFF TGTGCAAGTCGCTATGGGCTACACACCGGGGAGCTGTTTTTT
15 . TRBD2 TRBJ2-7 TRBV7-2 CASSLGTSGSREQYF TGTGCCAGCAGCTTAGGGACTAGCGGGAGTCGTGAGCAGTACTTC
19 few . TRBJ1-5 TRBV19 CASSTGAAPLEGSNQPQHF TGTGCCAGTAGCACCGGTGCGGCCCCGCTCGAGGGTAGCAATCAGCCCCAGCATTTT
16 . . TRBJ1-1 TRBV4-2 CASSQPNAQGWTEAFF TGTGCCAGCAGCCAACCCAATGCACAGGGATGGACTGAAGCTTTCTTT
14 few . TRBJ2-2 TRBV7-3 CASSPTGGVGELFF TGTGCCAGCAGCCCCACAGGTGGGGTCGGGGAGCTGTTTTTT
15 . . TRBJ1-1 TRBV19 CASSIGAGVVTEAFF TGTGCCAGTAGTATTGGGGCAGGGGTGGTTACTGAAGCTTTCTTT
14 . . TRBJ1-1 TRBV5-1 CASSLVGEDAEAFF TGCGCCAGCAGCTTGGTAGGGGAGGACGCTGAAGCTTTCTTT
15 . . TRBJ2-7 TRBV3-1/TRBV3-2 CASSQRIHPTYEQYF TGTGCCAGCAGCCAGAGGATCCACCCGACCTACGAGCAGTACTTC
14 . TRBD1 TRBJ1-5 TRBV18 CASSGQDSNQPQHF TGTGCCAGCTCAGGACAGGATAGCAATCAGCCCCAGCATTTT
15 . TRBD1 TRBJ1-1 TRBV5-1 CASSPWTGGSAEAFF TGCGCCAGCAGCCCATGGACAGGGGGCTCGGCTGAAGCTTTCTTT
17 . TRBD1 TRBJ1-2 TRBV10-3 CAISGKQRQGGNYGYTF TGTGCCATCAGTGGAAAACAAAGACAGGGAGGAAACTATGGCTACACCTTC
18 . TRBD2 TRBJ2-3 TRBV13 CASSGLAGEKTSTDTQYF TGTGCCAGCAGCGGACTAGCGGGAGAAAAAACTAGCACAGATACGCAGTATTTT
15 . TRBD2 TRBJ2-1 TRBV3-1/TRBV3-2 CASSQGISGGNEQFF TGTGCCAGCAGCCAAGGGATTAGCGGGGGGAATGAGCAGTTCTTC
14 . TRBD2 TRBJ2-5 TRBV5-1 CASSSSGEGETQYF TGCGCCAGCAGCTCGTCGGGGGAGGGAGAGACCCAGTACTTC
15 . . TRBJ1-3 TRBV25-1 CASSSSGVSGNTIYF TGTGCCAGCAGCTCCTCCGGGGTCTCTGGAAACACCATATATTTT
19 . TRBD1 TRBJ1-3 TRBV5-1 CASSPVPGQGKDSGNTIYF TGCGCCAGCAGCCCGGTCCCGGGACAGGGGAAGGACTCTGGAAACACCATATATTTT
13 . TRBD1 TRBJ1-2 TRBV19 CASSTQRDREHTF TGTGCCAGTAGTACCCAGAGGGACAGGGAACACACCTTC
15 . TRBD1 TRBJ1-6 TRBV30 CALTPGQATISPLHF TGTGCCTTGACACCCGGACAGGCGACGATCTCACCCCTCCACTTT
15 once . TRBJ1-3 TRBV18 CASSDRPISGNTIYF TGTGCCAGCTCCGACAGGCCTATCTCTGGAAACACCATATATTTT
13 . . TRBJ1-1 TRBV19 CASSIEQGTEAFF TGTGCCAGTAGTATAGAGCAGGGGACTGAAGCTTTCTTT
13 . . TRBJ2-5 TRBV2 CASSQAYQETQYF TGTGCCAGCAGTCAGGCCTACCAAGAGACCCAGTACTTC
12 . . TRBJ1-1 TRBV29-1 CSVRRGNTEAFF TGCAGCGTCCGCCGGGGGAACACTGAAGCTTTCTTT
13 . TRBD1 TRBJ1-4 TRBV10-1 CASRRQGVEKLFF TGCGCCAGCAGGCGACAGGGTGTTGAAAAACTGTTTTTT
16 . . TRBJ2-5 TRBV28 CASSFRTAGHQETQYF TGTGCCAGCAGTTTTCGGACCGCGGGCCACCAAGAGACCCAGTACTTC
14 . . TRBJ1-2 TRBV19 CASSATGTGYGYTF TGTGCCAGTAGTGCTACCGGGACTGGATATGGCTACACCTTC
12 . . TRBJ2-1 TRBV7-9 CASSQGDNEQFF TGTGCCAGTAGTCAAGGAGACAATGAGCAGTTCTTC
14 . TRBD2 TRBJ2-2 TRBV29-1 CSVSPAGGAGELFF TGCAGCGTTAGTCCAGCGGGGGGGGCCGGGGAGCTGTTTTTT
16 . TRBD1 TRBJ1-1 TRBV2 CASSDLGQGMNTEAFF TGTGCCAGCAGTGATCTAGGACAGGGGATGAACACTGAAGCTTTCTTT
14 . . TRBJ1-4 TRBV6-1 CASSEGRGAEKLFF TGTGCCAGCAGTGAAGGACGGGGGGCTGAAAAACTGTTTTTT
15 . TRBD1 TRBJ2-3 TRBV5-1 CASRITGGVADTQYF TGCGCCAGTCGGATTACAGGGGGCGTTGCAGATACGCAGTATTTT
16 . TRBD2 TRBJ2-5 TRBV5-1 CASSLEPSGGPGTQYF TGCGCCAGCAGCTTGGAACCTAGCGGGGGGCCCGGGACCCAGTACTTC
16 . TRBD1 TRBJ1-1 TRBV28 CASRSPGTGAGLEAFF TGTGCCAGCAGATCACCCGGGACAGGGGCCGGATTGGAAGCTTTCTTT
14 few . TRBJ1-1 TRBV18 CASFFTVGNTEAFF TGTGCCAGCTTCTTCACAGTCGGTAACACTGAAGCTTTCTTT
14 . TRBD1 TRBJ1-1 TRBV30 CAWSFRDRDTEAFF TGTGCCTGGAGTTTCCGGGACAGGGACACTGAAGCTTTCTTT
14 . . TRBJ2-1 TRBV5-4 CASSSVEAYNEQFF TGTGCCAGCAGCTCGGTTGAGGCATACAATGAGCAGTTCTTC
17 . . TRBJ1-5 TRBV9 CASSVARPHRASQPQHF TGTGCCAGCAGCGTAGCGAGACCTCACAGGGCTAGTCAGCCCCAGCATTTT
15 . . TRBJ1-2 TRBV4-2 CASSQDGAGRSGYTF TGTGCCAGCAGCCAAGATGGCGCAGGAAGATCTGGCTACACCTTC
18 once . TRBJ2-2 TRBV3-1/TRBV3-2 CASSQPWKGRLRTGELFF TGTGCCAGCAGCCAACCGTGGAAGGGGAGGTTGAGGACCGGGGAGCTGTTTTTT